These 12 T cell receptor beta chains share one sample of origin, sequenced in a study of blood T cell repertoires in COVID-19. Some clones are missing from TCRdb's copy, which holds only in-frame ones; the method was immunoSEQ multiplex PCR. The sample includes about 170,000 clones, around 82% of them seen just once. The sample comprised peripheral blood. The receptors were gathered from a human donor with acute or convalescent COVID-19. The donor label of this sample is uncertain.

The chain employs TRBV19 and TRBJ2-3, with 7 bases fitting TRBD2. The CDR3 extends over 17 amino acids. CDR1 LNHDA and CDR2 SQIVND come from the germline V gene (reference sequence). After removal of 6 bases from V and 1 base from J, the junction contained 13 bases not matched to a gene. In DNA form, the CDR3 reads TGTGCCAGTAGCCGCGCTAACGGCGGGAGAGGCACAGATACGCAGTATTTT. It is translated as CASSRANGGRGTDTQYF.

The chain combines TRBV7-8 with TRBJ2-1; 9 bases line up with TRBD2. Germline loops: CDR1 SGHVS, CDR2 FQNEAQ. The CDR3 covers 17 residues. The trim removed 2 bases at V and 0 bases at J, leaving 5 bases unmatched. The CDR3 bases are TGTGCCAGCAGCTTACATAGTAGCGGGAGCTCCTACAATGAGCAGTTCTTC. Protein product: CASSLHSSGSSYNEQFF. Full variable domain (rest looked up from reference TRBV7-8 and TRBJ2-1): GAGVSQSPRYKVAKRGQDVALRCDPISGHVSLFWYQQALGQGPEFLTYFQNEAQLDKSGLPSDRFFAERPEGSVSTLKIQRTQQEDSAVYLCASSLHSSGSSYNEQFFGPGTRLTVL.

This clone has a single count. CDR3 coding DNA: TGTGCCACTTTGGGGGGAGGAGGCGAAAAACTGTTTTTT. Encoded protein: CATLGGGGEKLFF. This sequence joins TRBV19 and TRBJ1-4, with TRBD1 as a possible D gene (5 bases). Per the germline V gene, CDR1 is LNHDA and CDR2 is SQIVND (reference sequence). The CDR3 covers 13 residues. The germline V and J ends were trimmed by 10 bases and 8 bases, with 17 bases remaining between them.

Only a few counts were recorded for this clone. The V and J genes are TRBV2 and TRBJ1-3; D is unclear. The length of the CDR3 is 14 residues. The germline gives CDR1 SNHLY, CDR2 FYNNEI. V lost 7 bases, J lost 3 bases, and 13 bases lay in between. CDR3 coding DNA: TGTGCCAGCACCCCACAGCTACTTGGAAACACCATATATTTT. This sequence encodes CASTPQLLGNTIYF.

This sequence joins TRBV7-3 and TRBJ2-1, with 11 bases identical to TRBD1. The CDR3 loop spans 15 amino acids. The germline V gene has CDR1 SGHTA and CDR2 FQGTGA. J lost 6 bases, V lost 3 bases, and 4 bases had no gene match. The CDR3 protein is CASSFGTGGSNEQFF. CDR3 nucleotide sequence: TGTGCCAGCAGCTTCGGGACAGGGGGGTCCAATGAGCAGTTCTTC.

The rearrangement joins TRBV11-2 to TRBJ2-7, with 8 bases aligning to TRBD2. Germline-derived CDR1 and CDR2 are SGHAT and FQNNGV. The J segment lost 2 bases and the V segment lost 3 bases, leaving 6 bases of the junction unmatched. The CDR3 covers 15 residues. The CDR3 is CASSLERGPTYEQYF. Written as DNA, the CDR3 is TGTGCCAGCAGCTTGGAGCGGGGGCCCACCTACGAGCAGTACTTC.

The CDR3 loop is CASSRTSLGTDTQYF. DNA for the CDR3: TGTGCCAGCAGTCGGACTAGCCTCGGCACAGATACGCAGTATTTT. V is TRBV2 and J is TRBJ2-3; TRBD2 matches at 8 bases. This CDR3 comprises 15 residues. Per the germline V gene, CDR1 is SNHLY and CDR2 is FYNNEI. Germline trimming cut 5 bases from V and 1 base from J; bases unmatched to any gene: 5.

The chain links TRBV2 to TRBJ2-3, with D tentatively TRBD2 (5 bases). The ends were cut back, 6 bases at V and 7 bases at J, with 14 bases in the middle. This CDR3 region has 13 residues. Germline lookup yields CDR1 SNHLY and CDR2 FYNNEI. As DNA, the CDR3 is TGTGCCAGCAGGGAAACGGGAATTTATACGCAGTATTTT. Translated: CASRETGIYTQYF.

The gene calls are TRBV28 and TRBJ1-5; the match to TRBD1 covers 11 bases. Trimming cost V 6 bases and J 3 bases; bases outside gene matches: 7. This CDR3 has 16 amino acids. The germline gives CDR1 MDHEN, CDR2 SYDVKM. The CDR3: CASSHRDRGNNQPQHF. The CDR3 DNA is TGTGCCAGCAGCCACCGGGACAGGGGGAACAATCAGCCCCAGCATTTT.

The CDR3 DNA is TGTGCCAGCAGCTTAGCCGCGGCACGCACAGATACGCAGTATTTT. Residues: CASSLAAARTDTQYF. The chain carries TRBV7-2 and TRBJ2-3; D is unresolved. The V and J ends lost 0 bases and 1 base respectively, with 8 bases between them. CDR3 length equals 15 residues. Per the germline V gene, CDR1 is SGHTA and CDR2 is FQGNSA.

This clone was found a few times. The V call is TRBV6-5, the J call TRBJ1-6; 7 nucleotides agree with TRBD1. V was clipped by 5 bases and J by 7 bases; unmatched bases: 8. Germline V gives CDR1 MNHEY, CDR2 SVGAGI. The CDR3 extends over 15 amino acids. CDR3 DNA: TGTGCCAGCAGTCCCGACAGGGCCTCCAATTCACCCCTCCACTTT. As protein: CASSPDRASNSPLHF.

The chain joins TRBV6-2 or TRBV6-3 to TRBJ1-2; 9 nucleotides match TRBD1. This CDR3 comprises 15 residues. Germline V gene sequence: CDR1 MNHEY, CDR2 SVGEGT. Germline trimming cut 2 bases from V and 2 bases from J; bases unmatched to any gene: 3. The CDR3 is CASSYAGTGNYGYTF. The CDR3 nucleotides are TGTGCCAGCAGTTACGCGGGGACAGGGAACTATGGCTACACCTTC.